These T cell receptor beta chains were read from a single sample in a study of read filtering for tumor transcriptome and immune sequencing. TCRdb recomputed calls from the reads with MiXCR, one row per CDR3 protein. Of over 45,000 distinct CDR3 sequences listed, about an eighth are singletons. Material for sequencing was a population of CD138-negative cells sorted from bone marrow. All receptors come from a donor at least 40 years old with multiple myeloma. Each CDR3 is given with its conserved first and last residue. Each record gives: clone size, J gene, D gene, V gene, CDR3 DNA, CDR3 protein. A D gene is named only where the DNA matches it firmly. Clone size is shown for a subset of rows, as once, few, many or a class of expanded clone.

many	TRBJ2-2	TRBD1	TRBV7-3	TGTGCCAGCAGCTCGTACAGGGGCACCGGGGAGCTGTTTTTT	CASSSYRGTGELFF
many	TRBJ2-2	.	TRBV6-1	TGTGCCAGCAGTGAGGTCCCGACCGGGGAGCTGTTTTTT	CASSEVPTGELFF
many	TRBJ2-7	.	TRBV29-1	TGCAGCGTCGCGGGGCTCACTGGGTACGAGCAGTACTTC	CSVAGLTGYEQYF
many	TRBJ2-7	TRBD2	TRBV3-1	TGTGCCAGCAGCAAACTAGCGGGTTCGGGGGAGCAGTACTTC	CASSKLAGSGEQYF
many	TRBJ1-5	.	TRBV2	TGTGCCAGCAGTCGTGGCGCGGGGCAGCCCCAGCATTTT	CASSRGAGQPQHF
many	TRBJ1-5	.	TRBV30	TGTGCCTGGAGTGTTTATGGAAATCAGCCCCAGCATTTT	CAWSVYGNQPQHF
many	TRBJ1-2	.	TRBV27	TGTGCCAGCAGTTCGACAGCCTTCCGACGCGGCTACACCTTC	CASSSTAFRRGYTF
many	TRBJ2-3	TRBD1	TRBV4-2	TGTGCCAGCAGCCAAGAGGGACAGGGAACAGATACGCAGTATTTT	CASSQEGQGTDTQYF
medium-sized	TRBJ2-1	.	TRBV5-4	TGTGCCAGCAGCTTGCGAAGCTCCTACAATGAGCAGTTCTTC	CASSLRSSYNEQFF
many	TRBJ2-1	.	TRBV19	TGTGCCAGTAATTTCGGGATCGGCTACAATGAGCAGTTCTTC	CASNFGIGYNEQFF
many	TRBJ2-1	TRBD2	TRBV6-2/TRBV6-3	TGTGCCAGCAGTCTAGCGGAGAGCTCCTACAATGAGCAGTTCTTC	CASSLAESSYNEQFF
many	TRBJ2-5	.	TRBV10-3	TGTGCCATCAGAACAGGGTCCTCAGAGACCCAGTACTTC	CAIRTGSSETQYF
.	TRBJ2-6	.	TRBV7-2	TGTGCCAGCGGCCTCTCCCCAGGGGCTGGGGCCAACGTCCAGACTTTC	CASGLSPGAGANVQTF
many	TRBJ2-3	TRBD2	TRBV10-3	TGTGCCAGCCGACTAGCGGGCGGGAGGGATACGCAGTATTTT	CASRLAGGRDTQYF
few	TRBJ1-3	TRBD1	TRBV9	TGCGCCAGCAGCGTTTTTCAGGGGGCCTCTGGAAACACCATATATTTT	CASSVFQGASGNTIYF
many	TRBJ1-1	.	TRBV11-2	TGTGCCAGCAGCTTAGACAGGGGACTGACTGAAGCTTTCTTT	CASSLDRGLTEAFF
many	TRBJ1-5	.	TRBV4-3	TGCGCCAGCAGCCAAGATCAAAATCAGCCCCAGCATTTT	CASSQDQNQPQHF
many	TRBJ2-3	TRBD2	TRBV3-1	TGTGCCAGCAGCCAATTCGCACTAGCGGGCCTTACAACAGATACGCAGTATTTT	CASSQFALAGLTTDTQYF
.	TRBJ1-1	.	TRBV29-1	TGCAGCATTGACGGGGGCGAGGCTTTCTTT	CSIDGGEAFF
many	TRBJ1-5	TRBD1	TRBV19	TGTGCCAGTAGTCCGCGGGACAGGGGGCTCGGCAATCAGCCCCAGCATTTT	CASSPRDRGLGNQPQHF
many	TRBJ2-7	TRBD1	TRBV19	TGTGCCAGTAGTATGGGACAGGTTCTGTCCGAGCAGTACTTC	CASSMGQVLSEQYF
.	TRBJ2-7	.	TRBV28	TGTGCCTGCGGCTCCTGGGCCTCCTACGAGCAGCACTTC	CACGSWASYEQHF
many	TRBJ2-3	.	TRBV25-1	TGTGCCAGCAGTCCCCCGGGAAAGAGCACAGATACGCAGTATTTT	CASSPPGKSTDTQYF
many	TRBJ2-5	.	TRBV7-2	TGTGCCAGCAGCTTGGGTAGCGCGGAGACCCAGTACTTC	CASSLGSAETQYF
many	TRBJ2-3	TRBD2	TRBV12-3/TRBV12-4	TGTGCCAGCAGTTTGGGACTAGCGGGAGTCGGGGATACGCAGTATTTT	CASSLGLAGVGDTQYF
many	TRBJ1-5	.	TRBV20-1	TGCAGTGCTAGAGATCGCAGGGACCAGCCCCAGCATTTT	CSARDRRDQPQHF
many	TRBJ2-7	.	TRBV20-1	TGCAGTGCTAGAGATCGAACAGTATCCTACGAGCAGTACTTC	CSARDRTVSYEQYF
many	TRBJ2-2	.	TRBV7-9	TGTGCCAGCAGCTTAAGCACCGCCGGGGAGCTGTTTTTT	CASSLSTAGELFF
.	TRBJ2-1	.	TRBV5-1	TGCGCCAGCAGCTCCCTTCGGACAAACAATGAGCAGTTCTTC	CASSSLRTNNEQFF
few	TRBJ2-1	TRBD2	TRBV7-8	TGTGCCAACACCCTTAGCGGGGTCACCTACAATGAGCAGTTCTTC	CANTLSGVTYNEQFF
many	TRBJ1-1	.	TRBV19	TGTGCCAGTAGTATAGATAACAGGGTTGCGAACACTGAAGCTTTCTTT	CASSIDNRVANTEAFF
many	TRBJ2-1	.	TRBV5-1	TGCGCCAGCCAGGGGTCCCATGAGCAGTTCTTC	CASQGSHEQFF
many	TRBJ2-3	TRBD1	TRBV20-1	TGCAGTGCTAGAGCCGGGACAGGGGAAGCAGATACGCAGTATTTT	CSARAGTGEADTQYF
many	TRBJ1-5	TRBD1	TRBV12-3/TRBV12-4	TGTGCCAGCAGTTTAGGGACAGGGAGTCCTCAGCCCCAGCATTTT	CASSLGTGSPQPQHF
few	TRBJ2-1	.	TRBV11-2	TGTGCCAGCAGCTTCATCCCGCCAGGACAGATGTACAATGAGCAGTTCTTC	CASSFIPPGQMYNEQFF
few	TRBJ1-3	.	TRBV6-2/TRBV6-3	TGTGCCAGCAGACCCACTCCAGGGGACGGAAACACCATATATTTT	CASRPTPGDGNTIYF
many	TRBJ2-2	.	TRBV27	TGTGCCAGCAGAAGGGGCGGGGAGCTGTTTTTT	CASRRGGELFF
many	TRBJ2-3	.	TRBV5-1	TGCGCCAGCAGCTTGAGCCCGGGGCGAGATACGCAGTATTTT	CASSLSPGRDTQYF
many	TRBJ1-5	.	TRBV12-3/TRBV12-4	TGTGCCAGCAGCACCCACCATAGCAATCAGCCCCAGCATTTT	CASSTHHSNQPQHF
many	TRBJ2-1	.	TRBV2	TGTGCCAGCAGCCCCTCCTACAATGAGCAGTTCTTC	CASSPSYNEQFF
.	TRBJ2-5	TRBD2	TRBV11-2	TGTGCCAGCAGCTTAGTCAACTGCGGGAGGGAGACCCAGTACTTC	CASSLVNCGRETQYF
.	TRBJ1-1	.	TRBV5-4	TGTGCCAGCAGCCCCCCGGTCGGAAACACTGAAGCTTTCTTT	CASSPPVGNTEAFF
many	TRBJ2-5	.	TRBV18	TGTGCCAGCTCACCCTCCCTCCGGGAACAAGAGACCCAGTACTTC	CASSPSLREQETQYF
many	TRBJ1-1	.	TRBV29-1	TGCAGCGTTGAGTGGCAATCGGACACTGAAGCTTTCTTT	CSVEWQSDTEAFF
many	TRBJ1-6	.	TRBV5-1	TGCGCCAGCAGCCTCGGGACGCTGAGTTCACCCCTCCACTTT	CASSLGTLSSPLHF
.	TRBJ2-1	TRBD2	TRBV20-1	TGCAGTGCTTCTAGCGGGAGCGATGGGCAGTTCTTC	CSASSGSDGQFF
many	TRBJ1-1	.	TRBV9	TGTGCCAGCAGCACAACAGGTGCGAACACTGAAGCTTTCTTT	CASSTTGANTEAFF
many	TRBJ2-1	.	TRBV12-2	TGTGCAAGTCGCCCAACCGGGGGCTCCGAGGTAAATGAGCAGTTCTTC	CASRPTGGSEVNEQFF
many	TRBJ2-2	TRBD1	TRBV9	TGTGCCAGCAGCACGTCCCAGGACAGGGCGAACACCGGGGAGCTGTTTTTT	CASSTSQDRANTGELFF
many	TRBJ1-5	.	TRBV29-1	TGCAGCGTGGGAAGGGGGTGGAATCAGCCCCAGCATTTT	CSVGRGWNQPQHF
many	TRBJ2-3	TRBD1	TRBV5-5	TGTGCCAGCAGCCCGAGGGACAGACCCACAGATACGCAGTATTTT	CASSPRDRPTDTQYF
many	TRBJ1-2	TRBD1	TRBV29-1	TGCAGCGTTGAAGATCCAAAGGGGGCCGGCTATGGCTACACCTTC	CSVEDPKGAGYGYTF
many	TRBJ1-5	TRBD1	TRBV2	TGTGCCAGCAAACGGGACAGCCGTCAGCCCCAGCATTTT	CASKRDSRQPQHF
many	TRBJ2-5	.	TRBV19	TGTGCCAGTAGGACGAAGGGGGGCGCGGAGACCCAGTACTTC	CASRTKGGAETQYF
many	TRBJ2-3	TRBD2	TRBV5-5	TGTGCCAGCAGCCGACCGGGAGGAGATACGCAGTATTTT	CASSRPGGDTQYF
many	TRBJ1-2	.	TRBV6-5	TGTGCCAGCACCCATGGCAGCTCTAACTATGGCTACACCTTC	CASTHGSSNYGYTF
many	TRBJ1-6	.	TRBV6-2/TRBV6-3	TGTGCCAGCAGCTCTACGAGAGGCGTATATTCACCCCTCCACTTT	CASSSTRGVYSPLHF
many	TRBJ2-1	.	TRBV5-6	TGTGCCAGCAGCTGGTCTAGCGTTGGTGAGCAGTTCTTC	CASSWSSVGEQFF